The 2 T cell receptor beta chains given below trace back to one sample, sequenced in a study of cytomegalovirus exposure and HLA in healthy donors. The PCR employed 60 Vbeta primers together with 13 Jbeta primers. TCRdb keeps only in-frame clones here, not all; method: immunoSEQ multiplex PCR. This sample yields about 130,000 clones, of which 15% to 20% are seen a single time; less than 3.5% belongs to the top ten. The sequenced material came from PBMCs. The receptors stem from a female donor in good health and CMV-seropositive.

The table lists this clone with a few counts. The J gene is TRBJ1-4, the V gene TRBV7-7; D unresolved. The V end lost 6 bases, the J end lost 5 bases, and 16 bases lay between the germline ends. There are 15 residues in the CDR3. CDR1 is SSHAT, CDR2 FNYEAQ, per germline (reference sequence). This CDR3 reads CASSKSPSPNEKLFF. Written as DNA, the CDR3 is TGTGCCAGCAGTAAATCCCCGAGTCCCAATGAAAAACTGTTTTTT. The variable domain in full, with the rest retrieved from reference TRBV7-7 and TRBJ1-4, is GAGVSQSPRYKVTKRGQDVTLRCDPISSHATLYWYQQALGQGPEFLTYFNYEAQPDKSGLPSDRFSAERPEGSISTLTIQRTEQRDSAMYRCASSKSPSPNEKLFFGSGTQLSVL.

The gene calls are TRBV15 and TRBJ1-5; 7 nucleotides agree with TRBD1. The V gene end was trimmed by 1 base and the J gene end by 3 bases; junction bases not matched to a gene: 12. CDR3 length: 18 amino acids. The germline CDR1 and CDR2 sequences are LNHNV and YYDKDF (reference sequence). In DNA, the CDR3 is TGTGCCACCAGCAGAGCACCGAGGGGGCTTGGAGACAATCAGCCCCAGCATTTT. Amino acid sequence: CATSRAPRGLGDNQPQHF.